This TCR beta chain emerged from a study of blood T cell repertoires in COVID-19. Study background: The United States, Italy and Spain supplied acute and convalescent COVID-19 samples.

Trimming removed 4 bases from V and 0 bases from J, with 13 bases in between. The CDR3 totals 15 residues. Germline V CDR1 and CDR2: SGHRS, YFSETQ. Authors' analysis steps: Researchers report that nucleated cell counts were estimated from reference gene primer amplification. The repertoire was sequenced with immunoSEQ multiplex PCR; TCRdb's copy has only in-frame clones and lacks some. V, J and clone size are those of that table, while D and trimming were read from the DNA. The sample has 45,000 or so clones, roughly nine tenths seen once. The sample comprised peripheral blood. The chain combines TRBV5-1 with TRBJ1-1, with D tentatively TRBD1 (5 bases). This TCR was recovered from an older man with active COVID-19. The CDR3 here is CASSPGLGMNTEAFF. CDR3 in DNA: TGCGCCAGCAGCCCGGGACTGGGAATGAACACTGAAGCTTTCTTT.